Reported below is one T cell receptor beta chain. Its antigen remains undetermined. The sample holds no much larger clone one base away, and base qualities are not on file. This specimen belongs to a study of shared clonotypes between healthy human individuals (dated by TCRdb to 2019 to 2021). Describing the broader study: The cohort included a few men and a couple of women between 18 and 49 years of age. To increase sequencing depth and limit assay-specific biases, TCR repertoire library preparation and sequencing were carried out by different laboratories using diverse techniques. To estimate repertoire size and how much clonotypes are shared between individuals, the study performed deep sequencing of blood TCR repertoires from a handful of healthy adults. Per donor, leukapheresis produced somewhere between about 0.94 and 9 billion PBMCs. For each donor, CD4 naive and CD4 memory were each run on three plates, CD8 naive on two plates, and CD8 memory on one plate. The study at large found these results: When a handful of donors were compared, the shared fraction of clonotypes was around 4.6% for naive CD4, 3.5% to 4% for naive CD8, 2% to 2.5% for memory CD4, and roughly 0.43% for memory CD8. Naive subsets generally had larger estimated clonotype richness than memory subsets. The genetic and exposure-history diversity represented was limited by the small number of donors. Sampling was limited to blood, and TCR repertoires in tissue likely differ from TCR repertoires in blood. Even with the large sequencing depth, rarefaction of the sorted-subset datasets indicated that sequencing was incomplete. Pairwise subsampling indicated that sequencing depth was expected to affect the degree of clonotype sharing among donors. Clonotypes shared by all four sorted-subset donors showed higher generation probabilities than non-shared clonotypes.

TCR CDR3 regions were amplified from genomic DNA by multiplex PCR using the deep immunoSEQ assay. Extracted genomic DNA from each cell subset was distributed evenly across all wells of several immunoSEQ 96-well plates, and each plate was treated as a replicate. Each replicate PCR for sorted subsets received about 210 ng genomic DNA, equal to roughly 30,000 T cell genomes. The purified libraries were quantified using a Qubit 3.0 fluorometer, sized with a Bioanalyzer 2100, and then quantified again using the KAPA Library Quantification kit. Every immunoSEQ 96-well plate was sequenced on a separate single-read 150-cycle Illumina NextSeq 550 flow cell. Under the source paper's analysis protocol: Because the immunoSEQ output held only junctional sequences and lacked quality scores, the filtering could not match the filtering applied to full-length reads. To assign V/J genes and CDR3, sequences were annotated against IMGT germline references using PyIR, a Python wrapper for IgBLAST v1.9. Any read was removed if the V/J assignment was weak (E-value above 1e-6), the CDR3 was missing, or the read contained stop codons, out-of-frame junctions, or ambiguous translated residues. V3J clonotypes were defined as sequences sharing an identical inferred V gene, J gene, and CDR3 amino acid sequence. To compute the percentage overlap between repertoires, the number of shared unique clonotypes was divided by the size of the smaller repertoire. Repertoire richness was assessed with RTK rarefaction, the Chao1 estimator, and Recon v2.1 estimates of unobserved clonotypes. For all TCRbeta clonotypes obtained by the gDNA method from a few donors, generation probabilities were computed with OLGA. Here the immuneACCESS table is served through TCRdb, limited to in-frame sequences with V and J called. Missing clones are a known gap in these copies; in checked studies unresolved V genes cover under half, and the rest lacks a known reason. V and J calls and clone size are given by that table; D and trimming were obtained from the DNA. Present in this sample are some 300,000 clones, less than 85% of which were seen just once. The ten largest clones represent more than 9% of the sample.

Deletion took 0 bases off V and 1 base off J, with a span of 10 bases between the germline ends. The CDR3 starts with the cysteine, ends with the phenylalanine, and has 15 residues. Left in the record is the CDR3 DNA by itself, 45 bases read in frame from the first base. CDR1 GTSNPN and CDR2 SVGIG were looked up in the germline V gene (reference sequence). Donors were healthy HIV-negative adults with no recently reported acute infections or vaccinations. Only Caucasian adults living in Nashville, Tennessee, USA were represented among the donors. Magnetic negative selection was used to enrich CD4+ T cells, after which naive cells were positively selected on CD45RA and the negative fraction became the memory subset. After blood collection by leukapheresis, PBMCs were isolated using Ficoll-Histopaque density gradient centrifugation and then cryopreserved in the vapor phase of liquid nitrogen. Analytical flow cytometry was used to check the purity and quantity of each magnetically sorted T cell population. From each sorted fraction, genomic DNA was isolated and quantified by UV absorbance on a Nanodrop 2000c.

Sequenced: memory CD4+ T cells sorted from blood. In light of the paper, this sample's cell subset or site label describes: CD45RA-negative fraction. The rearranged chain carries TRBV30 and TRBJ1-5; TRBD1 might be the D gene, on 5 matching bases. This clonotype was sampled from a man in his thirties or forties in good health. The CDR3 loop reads CAWSVPGGSNQPQHF. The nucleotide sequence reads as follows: TGTGCCTGGAGTGTACCGGGGGGAAGCAATCAGCCCCAGCATTTT.